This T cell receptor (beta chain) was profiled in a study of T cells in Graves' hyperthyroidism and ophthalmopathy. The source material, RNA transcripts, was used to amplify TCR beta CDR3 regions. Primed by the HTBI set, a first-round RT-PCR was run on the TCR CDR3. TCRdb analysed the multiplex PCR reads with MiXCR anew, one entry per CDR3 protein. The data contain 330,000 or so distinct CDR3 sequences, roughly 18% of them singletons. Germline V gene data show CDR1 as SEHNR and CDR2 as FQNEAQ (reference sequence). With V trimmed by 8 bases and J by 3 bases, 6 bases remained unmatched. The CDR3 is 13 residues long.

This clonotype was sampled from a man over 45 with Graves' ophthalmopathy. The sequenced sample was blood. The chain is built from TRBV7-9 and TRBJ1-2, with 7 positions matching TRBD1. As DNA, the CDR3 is TGTGCCAGCGCCGGGACAGACGACTATGGCTACACCTTC. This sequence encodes CASAGTDDYGYTF.